This is a list of T cell receptor beta chains from one sample in a study of spatial heterogeneity in lung cancer. MiXCR was run by TCRdb on the 5' RACE reads, yielding one entry per CDR3 protein. The top ten hold approximately 14% of the sample, which has more than 60,000 distinct CDR3 sequences, nearly 6.5% seen once. The sample consisted of PBMCs, taken at surgery. The receptors derive from a female donor with early-stage non-small cell lung cancer. The CDR3 runs from the conserved cysteine through the conserved F or W. A D gene is named only where the DNA matches it firmly. Where a row states a size, it is once, few, many or the class of an expanded clone; other rows omit it.

clone_size	v_call	j_call	d_call	cdr3_aa	cdr3_nt
few	TRBV28	TRBJ1-5	-	CASTTDGTEAHQPQHF	TGTGCCAGCACCACGGACGGGACGGAGGCCCATCAGCCCCAGCATTTT
few	TRBV15	TRBJ2-5	-	CATSTRTLTGETQYF	TGTGCCACCAGCACTAGGACCCTCACAGGGGAGACCCAGTACTTC
many	TRBV14	TRBJ2-1	TRBD2	CASSPYSGGFYNEQFF	TGTGCCAGCAGCCCTTATAGCGGGGGATTCTACAATGAGCAGTTCTTC
many	TRBV5-1	TRBJ1-4	TRBD1	CASSLDRAGGDEKLFF	TGCGCCAGCAGCTTGGACCGGGCAGGGGGTGATGAAAAACTGTTTTTT
few	TRBV10-3	TRBJ1-5	-	CAIRAGDQPQHF	TGTGCCATTCGGGCCGGGGATCAGCCCCAGCATTTT
many	TRBV28	TRBJ2-7	TRBD1	CASSLAGDSTYEQYF	TGTGCCAGCAGTTTAGCCGGGGACAGCACCTACGAGCAGTACTTC
many	TRBV3-1	TRBJ1-5	TRBD1	CASSPTGQANQPQHF	TGTGCCAGCAGCCCTACGGGACAGGCCAATCAGCCCCAGCATTTT
-	TRBV5-4	TRBJ2-1	TRBD1	CASSLDGQAYNEQFF	TGTGCCAGCAGCCTGGACGGACAGGCATACAATGAGCAGTTCTTC
-	TRBV12-3/TRBV12-4	TRBJ1-2	-	CASILSGTGNYGYTF	TGTGCCAGCATCCTTTCCGGGACGGGTAACTATGGCTACACCTTC
many	TRBV29-1	TRBJ1-5	TRBD1	CSAGQGDRQPQHF	TGCAGCGCCGGACAGGGTGATCGTCAGCCCCAGCATTTT
few	TRBV10-1	TRBJ1-1	-	CASSESVNTEAFF	TGCGCCAGCAGTGAGTCTGTGAACACTGAAGCTTTCTTT
few	TRBV11-2	TRBJ2-3	TRBD1	CASSQGTGSTDTQYF	TGTGCCAGCAGCCAGGGGACAGGGAGCACAGATACGCAGTATTTT
many	TRBV28	TRBJ2-1	TRBD2	CASRQGGLAGEDEQFF	TGTGCCAGCAGACAAGGGGGACTAGCGGGAGAAGATGAGCAGTTCTTC
-	TRBV28	TRBJ1-6	TRBD1	CASLWGTVSYNSPLHF	TGTGCCAGCCTCTGGGGGACAGTCTCCTATAATTCACCCCTCCACTTT
few	TRBV5-1	TRBJ1-3	-	CASSLGQSSGNTIYF	TGCGCCAGCAGCTTGGGACAGAGCTCTGGAAACACCATATATTTT
many	TRBV5-1	TRBJ2-3	-	CASSLEAHTDTQYF	TGCGCCAGCAGCTTGGAGGCCCACACAGATACGCAGTATTTT
few	TRBV7-2	TRBJ2-2	TRBD2	CASSLVASGGRTGELFF	TGTGCCAGCAGCTTAGTCGCTAGCGGGGGTAGGACCGGGGAGCTGTTTTTT
-	TRBV29-1	TRBJ1-4	-	CSVLIEKLFF	TGCAGCGTTTTAATCGAAAAACTGTTTTTT
many	TRBV24-1	TRBJ2-3	-	CATSGPGSSTDTQYF	TGTGCCACCAGTGGGCCAGGGAGTAGCACAGATACGCAGTATTTT
many	TRBV29-1	TRBJ1-1	-	CSAGYREAFF	TGCAGCGCGGGATATCGTGAAGCTTTCTTT
few	TRBV11-2	TRBJ2-5	-	CASSLDSRTQYF	TGTGCCAGCAGCTTAGATTCCCGCACGCAGTACTTC
-	TRBV7-2	TRBJ2-5	TRBD2	CASSLGSSGYQETQYF	TGTGCCAGCAGCTTAGGGTCTAGCGGGTACCAAGAGACCCAGTACTTC
many	TRBV13	TRBJ1-1	-	CASSLPLNTEAFF	TGTGCCAGCAGCTTGCCCCTGAACACTGAAGCTTTCTTT
many	TRBV7-9	TRBJ2-2	-	CASSAGVSTANTGELFF	TGTGCCAGCAGCGCTGGCGTCAGTACCGCGAACACCGGGGAGCTGTTTTTT
-	TRBV5-5	TRBJ1-2	-	CASSLGPIYGYTF	TGTGCCAGCAGCTTGGGGCCGATCTATGGCTACACCTTC
many	TRBV29-1	TRBJ2-1	TRBD1	CSVETGGDEQFF	TGCAGCGTTGAAACAGGGGGCGATGAGCAGTTCTTC
many	TRBV5-1	TRBJ2-3	TRBD2	CASSLEASGSTDTQYF	TGCGCCAGCAGCTTGGAGGCTAGCGGATCCACAGATACGCAGTATTTT